Following are 9 T cell receptor beta chains from one sample sequenced in a study of blood T cell repertoires in COVID-19. Libraries were prepared by immunoSEQ multiplex PCR; TCRdb keeps only in-frame clonotypes and omits some of them. The sample lists approximately 75,000 clones, less than 90% occurring once. Input material: peripheral blood. The receptors originated from a woman older than 75 with acute or convalescent COVID-19.

The rearrangement links TRBV11-3 to TRBJ1-3, with 7 bases identical to TRBD1. This CDR3 has 17 amino acids. Per germline, CDR1 SGHNT and CDR2 YENEEA. The V segment lost 5 bases and the J segment 4 bases; nucleotides outside the gene matches: 14. CDR3 sequence (DNA): TGTGCCAGCAGCCGTACATGGGCAGGGGGAGAAGGAAACACCATATATTTT. Amino acids: CASSRTWAGGEGNTIYF.

The chain employs TRBV7-9 and TRBJ1-1; D may be TRBD1 (5 bases). Per germline, CDR1 SEHNR and CDR2 FQNEAQ (reference sequence). Trimming shortened V by 4 bases and J by 1 base, and 10 bases separated the two germline ends. This CDR3 contains 14 residues. As DNA, the CDR3 is TGTGCCAGCAGCTCTGCTGGGGCGAACACTGAAGCTTTCTTT. As protein: CASSSAGANTEAFF.

The J gene is TRBJ1-2, the V gene TRBV20-1, with D perhaps matching TRBD1 (5 bases). Germline assignment: CDR1 DFQATT and CDR2 SNEGSKA (reference sequence). Deletions cut 3 bases from V and 2 bases from J, with 10 bases between. The CDR3 sequence is 13 residues long. The CDR3 DNA follows: TGCAGTGCTAGTCATGCAGGGAACTATGGCTACACCTTC. Protein sequence: CSASHAGNYGYTF.

This clone was observed once. V gene TRBV11-2 combines with J gene TRBJ1-1, with TRBD1 matching 7 bases. The V gene end was trimmed by 5 bases and the J gene end by 8 bases; junction bases not matched to a gene: 14. CDR1 and CDR2 from the germline V gene are SGHAT and FQNNGV. This CDR3 contains 15 residues. CDR3 DNA sequence: TGTGCCAGCAGCACTTCAGGAGGGGGCGGAGGGGAAGCTTTCTTT. Translated: CASSTSGGGGGEAFF. Supplemented by reference TRBV11-2 and TRBJ1-1, the full variable domain reads EAGVAQSPRYKIIEKRQSVAFWCNPISGHATLYWYQQILGQGPKLLIQFQNNGVVDDSQLPKDRFSAERLKGVDSTLKIQPAKLEDSAVYLCASSTSGGGGGEAFFGQGTRLTVV.

The chain is built from TRBV20-1 and TRBJ1-2; D not certain. The length of the CDR3 is 8 residues. CDR1 is DFQATT and CDR2 is SNEGSKA in the germline V gene (reference sequence). V dropped 8 bases and J dropped 8 bases, with 6 bases sitting between them. CDR3 sequence: CSPLGYTF. CDR3 coding DNA: TGCAGTCCCCTGGGCTACACCTTC.

The chain links TRBV9 to TRBJ2-5; 9 nucleotides line up with TRBD2. The germline V gene encodes CDR1 SGDLS and CDR2 YYNGEE. Trimming at V came to 5 bases and at J to 1 base, leaving 9 bases not matched to a gene. This CDR3 has 16 amino acids. The DNA for the CDR3 is TGTGCCAGCAGTCTAGGGGGTAGCGGGGGCCAAGAGACCCAGTACTTC. Protein: CASSLGGSGGQETQYF. Based on the CDR3 plus reference TRBV9 and TRBJ2-5, the full variable domain is DSGVTQTPKHLITATGQRVTLRCSPRSGDLSVYWYQQSLDQGLQFLIQYYNGEERAKGNILERFSAQQFPDLHSELNLSSLELGDSALYFCASSLGGSGGQETQYFGPGTRLLVL.

The chain uses TRBV5-6 and TRBJ2-7, with 11 bases lining up with TRBD2. Germline trimming cut 2 bases from V and 5 bases from J; bases unmatched to any gene: 12. The CDR3 contains 17 residues. CDR1 and CDR2 (germline): SGHDT, YYEEEE. CDR3 nucleotide sequence: TGTGCCAGCAGCTTTTTCCTGCCCGGGACTAGCGGTGACGAGCAGTACTTC. Protein: CASSFFLPGTSGDEQYF.

The chain joins TRBV6-5 to TRBJ2-7; possible D gene TRBD2, 5 bases. V lost 6 bases and J 0 bases, leaving 18 bases between the germline ends. Germline values: CDR1 MNHEY, CDR2 SVGAGI. This CDR3 has 16 residues. In DNA, the CDR3 is TGTGCCAGCAGGTACCTCGGTGGAGGTCTCTCCTACGAGCAGTACTTC. Its translation is CASRYLGGGLSYEQYF.

J is TRBJ1-4 and V is TRBV9; possible D gene TRBD1, 5 bases. Germline CDR1 is SGDLS and CDR2 is YYNGEE. There are 15 residues in the CDR3. The germline V and J ends were trimmed by 4 bases and 3 bases, with 13 bases remaining between them. CDR3 DNA sequence: TGTGCCAGCAGCCCTAGTGGGGGGTCTAATGAAAAACTGTTTTTT. Amino acids: CASSPSGGSNEKLFF. Together with reference TRBV9 and TRBJ1-4, the CDR3 gives the full variable domain: DSGVTQTPKHLITATGQRVTLRCSPRSGDLSVYWYQQSLDQGLQFLIQYYNGEERAKGNILERFSAQQFPDLHSELNLSSLELGDSALYFCASSPSGGSNEKLFFGSGTQLSVL.